The 31 T cell receptor beta chains below all came from one sample that was sequenced in a study of blood T cell repertoires in COVID-19. Sequencing was performed with immunoSEQ multiplex PCR; in TCRdb, only in-frame clones are kept and a portion is missing. The repertoire holds fewer than 150,000 clones, with approximately 80% as singletons. Sequencing used peripheral blood. All receptors come from an elderly woman in a cohort sampled during active or convalescent COVID-19.

V gene TRBV11-1 combines with J gene TRBJ2-1, with 11 bases fitting TRBD2. The CDR3 is 14 amino acids. Germline V gene lookup returns CDR1 SGHAT and CDR2 FQDESV (reference sequence). J gave up 12 bases and V 2 bases, and 6 bases lay outside the gene matches. This CDR3 reads CASSLRLAGNGQFF. In nucleotides, the CDR3 is TGTGCCAGCAGCTTACGACTAGCGGGGAACGGGCAGTTCTTC.

This clone came up once. The rearrangement links TRBV11-2 to TRBJ1-6; D gene unclear. Germline lookup yields CDR1 SGHAT and CDR2 FQNNGV. This CDR3 spans 14 amino acids. V was shortened by 2 bases and J by 4 bases, with 6 bases between the two germline ends. Written as DNA, the CDR3 is TGTGCCAGCAGCTTACCCTTTTATAATTCACCCCTCCACTTT. Residues: CASSLPFYNSPLHF.

The chain employs TRBV5-4 and TRBJ2-2; D unclear. V was pared by 0 bases and J by 6 bases, with 12 bases between. The CDR3 has 15 residues. Germline CDR1 is SGHNT and CDR2 is YYREEE (reference sequence). The CDR3 DNA reads as TGTGCCAGCAGCTTGGAGGCACAGTTCCCCGGGGAGCTGTTTTTT. It specifies CASSLEAQFPGELFF.

V gene TRBV14 combines with J gene TRBJ2-1, with D unresolved. The CDR3 is 14 amino acids. Germline V lookup: CDR1 SGHDN, CDR2 FVKESK. The ends were cut back, 2 bases at V and 6 bases at J, with 11 bases in the middle. This chain's CDR3 is CASSQRGIGNEQFF. In DNA, the CDR3 is TGTGCCAGCAGCCAACGAGGCATTGGCAATGAGCAGTTCTTC.

The chain joins TRBV19 to TRBJ2-3; possible D gene TRBD1, 6 bases. The CDR3 is 15 residues long. V was clipped by 1 base and J by 1 base, with 9 bases between them. CDR1 is LNHDA and CDR2 is SQIVND in the germline V gene (reference sequence). In nucleotides, the CDR3 is TGTGCCAGTAGTATAGGGGCAGGGGGCACAGATACGCAGTATTTT. Encoded protein: CASSIGAGGTDTQYF.

This sequence joins TRBV6-2 or TRBV6-3 and TRBJ2-7; 10 nucleotides line up with TRBD2. Germline-derived CDR1 and CDR2 are MNHEY and SVGEGT. V shed 2 bases, J shed 6 bases, and the junction held 1 base outside the gene matches. The CDR3 extends over 13 amino acids. Written as DNA, the CDR3 is TGTGCCAGCAGTTACCTAGCGGGGGTCGAGCAGTACGTC. The encoded protein is CASSYLAGVEQYV.

The V gene is TRBV24-1, the J gene TRBJ1-6; D possibly corresponds to TRBD1 (6 bases). This CDR3 has 13 residues. Trimming took off 9 bases at V and 5 bases at J, with 10 bases between the two ends. Looked up from germline, CDR1 is KGHDR and CDR2 is SFDVKD. CDR3 residues: CATLGHDNSPLHF. CDR3 coding DNA: TGTGCCACCCTGGGACATGATAATTCACCCCTCCACTTT.

The V gene is TRBV18, the J gene TRBJ2-7, with 7 bases that match TRBD1. The CDR3 loop spans 15 amino acids. Germline CDR1 is KGHSH and CDR2 is LQKENI. V shed 2 bases and J 2 bases; nucleotides not matched to a gene: 6. CDR3 residues: CASSPNYRGTYEQYF. The CDR3, as DNA: TGTGCCAGCTCACCAAACTACAGGGGAACCTACGAGCAGTACTTC.

The genes are TRBV6-2 or TRBV6-3 and TRBJ1-5; tentative D call: TRBD1 (6 bases). The germline gives CDR1 MNHEY, CDR2 SVGEGT. CDR3 size: 15 residues. The V and J ends lost 3 bases and 2 bases respectively, with 11 bases between them. The CDR3 DNA reads TGTGCCAGCAGTTATTTGCGACAGGGCAATCAGCCCCAGCATTTT. Encoded protein: CASSYLRQGNQPQHF.

V gene TRBV6-5 combines with J gene TRBJ1-1; tentatively, D is TRBD1 (5 bases). The V end was cut by 7 bases, the J end by 1 base, with 7 bases between. This CDR3 contains 12 residues. The germline CDR1 and CDR2 sequences are MNHEY and SVGAGI. Written as DNA, the CDR3 is TGTGCCAGCAACACAGGGAACACTGAAGCTTTCTTT. Translating it yields CASNTGNTEAFF.

The chain recombines TRBV11-2 with TRBJ1-1, with 9 nucleotides matching TRBD1. V shed 6 bases, J shed 5 bases, and the junction held 10 bases outside the gene matches. The CDR3 length is 15 residues. Germline-derived CDR1 and CDR2 are SGHAT and FQNNGV. CDR3 coding DNA: TGTGCCAGCAGAGCAACAGGGGGCGCGTGGACTGAAGCTTTCTTT. Translating gives CASRATGGAWTEAFF.

The J gene is TRBJ1-6, the V gene TRBV28, with D possibly matching TRBD1 (5 bases). This CDR3 comprises 13 residues. V shed 6 bases and J shed 7 bases, with 10 bases lying between them. CDR1 MDHEN and CDR2 SYDVKM come from the germline V gene. In DNA, the CDR3 is TGTGCCAGCAGCCCGGACACAAATTCACCCCTCCACTTT. Translated: CASSPDTNSPLHF.

CDR3 nucleotide sequence: TGTGCCAGCAGCTTAGCGCTGGGGGGAGGGACTGAAGCTTTCTTT. The encoded protein is CASSLALGGGTEAFF. J is TRBJ1-1 and V is TRBV7-8; D is possibly TRBD1 (5 bases). CDR3 length equals 15 residues. With 0 bases removed from V and 5 bases from J, the gap between germline ends came to 13 bases. Germline lookup yields CDR1 SGHVS and CDR2 FQNEAQ. Complete variable domain (other parts from reference TRBV7-8 and TRBJ1-1): GAGVSQSPRYKVAKRGQDVALRCDPISGHVSLFWYQQALGQGPEFLTYFQNEAQLDKSGLPSDRFFAERPEGSVSTLKIQRTQQEDSAVYLCASSLALGGGTEAFFGQGTRLTVV.

CDR3 in DNA: TGTGCCATCAGAGACATTACAGGGAATACTGAAGCTTTCTTT. Protein product: CAIRDITGNTEAFF. The chain combines TRBV10-3 with TRBJ1-1, with TRBD1 as a possible D gene (6 bases). The CDR3 spans 14 residues. Trimming took off 6 bases at V and 5 bases at J, with 16 bases between the two ends. Germline CDR1 and CDR2: ENHRY and SYGVKD.

V usage is TRBV30 and J usage is TRBJ2-7, with unresolved D. V shed 3 bases and J shed 3 bases, with 6 bases lying between them. Germline V CDR1 and CDR2: GTSNPN, SVGIG (reference sequence). The CDR3 has 11 residues. The CDR3 sequence is CAWSQHYEQYF. In nucleotides, the CDR3 is TGTGCCTGGAGCCAACACTACGAGCAGTACTTC.

This clone was observed a handful of times. V is TRBV7-8 and J is TRBJ2-2; tentatively, D is TRBD1 (5 bases). The CDR3 spans 13 residues. V was trimmed by 4 bases and J by 7 bases, leaving 10 bases between them. The germline CDR1 and CDR2 sequences are SGHVS and FQNEAQ. The CDR3 loop is CASSSGMGGELFF. The CDR3 nucleotides are TGTGCCAGCAGCTCAGGGATGGGCGGGGAGCTGTTTTTT.

The rearrangement uses TRBV30 and TRBJ1-2, with a tentative D call TRBD1 (5 bases). Germline V gene sequence: CDR1 GTSNPN, CDR2 SVGIG (reference sequence). The CDR3 extends over 12 amino acids. Trimming cost V 6 bases and J 8 bases, with 16 bases left between them. CDR3 sequence reads: CACPDGGFGYTF. The CDR3 coding sequence is TGTGCCTGCCCCGACGGGGGGTTCGGCTACACCTTC.

The chain couples TRBV3-1 (or the pseudogene TRBV3-2) to TRBJ1-2, with 7 bases matching TRBD1. CDR1 and CDR2 from the germline V gene are LGHDT and YNNKEL (reference sequence). The CDR3 runs to 13 residues. V lost 4 bases, J lost 6 bases, and 5 bases stayed unmatched. CDR3: CASSPRDRDGYTF. The CDR3 nucleotides read TGTGCCAGCAGCCCCCGTGACAGGGATGGCTACACCTTC.

This clone showed up just once. J is TRBJ2-5 and V is TRBV19; D may be TRBD1 (6 bases). This CDR3 region has 16 residues. V was pared by 5 bases and J by 5 bases, with 21 bases between. CDR1 is LNHDA and CDR2 is SQIVND in the germline V gene (reference sequence). CDR3 sequence: CASSAPGTSRRETQYF. The CDR3 DNA reads TGTGCCAGTAGTGCTCCCGGGACATCCAGGCGGGAGACCCAGTACTTC.

The V and J genes are TRBV4-1 and TRBJ2-1; D is perhaps TRBD2 (6 bases). Germline CDR1 MGHRA, CDR2 YSYEKL. The length of the CDR3 is 15 residues. V was pared by 1 base and J by 9 bases, with 16 bases between. The CDR3 DNA reads TGCGCCAGCAGCCAAGTTCAGGCGGGGTCGGGTGAGCAGTTCTTC. Translation gives CASSQVQAGSGEQFF.

The sample holds one count of this clone. V and J are TRBV5-4 and TRBJ1-2, with TRBD1 as a possible D gene (5 bases). Trimming removed 7 bases at V and 8 bases at J, with 12 bases between. Germline V gene lookup returns CDR1 SGHNT and CDR2 YYREEE (reference sequence). The CDR3 extends over 11 amino acids. The CDR3 DNA sequence: TGTGCCAGCCGTCTGGGGGGAGGCTACACCTTC. Translated: CASRLGGGYTF.

The DNA for the CDR3 is TGTGCCAGCAGCCGTAGACAGGGCGGTAACTATGGCTACACCTTC. Its protein is CASSRRQGGNYGYTF. The V call is TRBV5-4, the J call TRBJ1-2; 7 bases line up with TRBD1. The CDR3 consists of 15 residues. The germline V gene encodes CDR1 SGHNT and CDR2 YYREEE (reference sequence). The J segment lost 1 base and the V segment lost 4 bases, leaving 7 bases of the junction unmatched.

The rearrangement uses TRBV27 and TRBJ1-2; D unresolved. CDR1 is MNHEY, CDR2 SMNVEV, per germline (reference sequence). This CDR3 contains 15 residues. Deletions cut 2 bases from V and 4 bases from J, with 14 bases between. This CDR3 reads CASSLAPNPPYGYTF. The DNA of the CDR3 is TGTGCCAGCAGTTTAGCCCCTAACCCCCCCTATGGCTACACCTTC.

The V and J genes are TRBV20-1 and TRBJ2-3; TRBD1 aligns across 10 bases. Germline V gene sequence: CDR1 DFQATT, CDR2 SNEGSKA (reference sequence). V trimming: 3 bases; J trimming: 1 base; junction bases outside the gene matches: 4. The CDR3 spans 15 residues. CDR3 DNA sequence: TGCAGTGCTAGTGAAGGGACAGGGGGCACAGATACGCAGTATTTT. Encoded protein: CSASEGTGGTDTQYF.

This clone was detected a few times. This chain joins TRBV5-6 and TRBJ1-2; 8 positions agree with TRBD1. CDR3 length equals 12 residues. Germline V gene sequence: CDR1 SGHDT, CDR2 YYEEEE. Trimming took 3 bases from V and 6 from J; bases not matched to a gene: 1. CDR3 DNA sequence: TGTGCCAGCAGCTCGACAGGGGATGGCTACACCTTC. It yields the protein CASSSTGDGYTF.

This clone was detected only a few times. The chain has TRBV10-2 and TRBJ1-1; 7 positions match TRBD1. The CDR3 consists of 12 residues. The J segment lost 10 bases and the V segment lost 6 bases, leaving 8 bases of the junction unmatched. Per germline, CDR1 WSHSY and CDR2 SAAADI. The CDR3 bases are TGCGCCAGCAGAGTGGACAGGCTGGCAGCTTTCTTT. It specifies CASRVDRLAAFF.

This chain uses TRBV7-9 with TRBJ2-5; TRBD1 matches at 8 bases. The CDR3 is made up of 15 amino acids. Per germline, CDR1 SEHNR and CDR2 FQNEAQ (reference sequence). After removal of 1 base from V and 1 base from J, the junction contained 2 bases not matched to a gene. Here the CDR3 DNA reads TGTGCCAGCAGCTTAGACAGGGGGTTCCAAGAGACCCAGTACTTC. It is translated as CASSLDRGFQETQYF. Complete variable domain (other parts from reference TRBV7-9 and TRBJ2-5): DTGVSQNPRHKITKRGQNVTFRCDPISEHNRLYWYRQTLGQGPEFLTYFQNEAQLEKSRLLSDRFSAERPKGSFSTLEIQRTEQGDSAMYLCASSLDRGFQETQYFGPGTRLLVL.

The chain has TRBV25-1 and TRBJ2-1; TRBD2 is a possible D gene (5 bases). Trimming stripped 3 bases from V and 2 bases from J, with 11 bases between. The V gene's germline CDR1 is MGHDK and CDR2 SYGVNS. This CDR3 has 15 residues. The CDR3 here is CASSDGSGTYNEQFF. The CDR3 DNA sequence: TGTGCCAGCAGTGACGGATCCGGGACCTACAATGAGCAGTTCTTC. Together with reference TRBV25-1 and TRBJ2-1, the CDR3 gives the full variable domain: EADIYQTPRYLVIGTGKKITLECSQTMGHDKMYWYQQDPGMELHLIHYSYGVNSTEKGDLSSESTVSRIRTEHFPLTLESARPSHTSQYLCASSDGSGTYNEQFFGPGTRLTVL.

The chain carries TRBV5-3 and TRBJ2-7, with no clear D. TRBV5-3 is designated an ORF whose function remains uncertain. This CDR3 is 16 amino acids long. Trimming took off 4 bases at V and 0 bases at J, with 17 bases between the two ends. The CDR3 loop is CARSLDPAGFSYEQYV. CDR3 sequence (DNA): TGTGCCAGAAGCCTAGACCCGGCCGGGTTCTCCTACGAGCAGTACGTC.

The chain is built from TRBV7-3 and TRBJ2-5, with 7 bases identical to TRBD2. The CDR3 runs to 14 residues. The ends lost 4 bases at V and 2 bases at J; junction bases unmatched: 4. Germline V gene sequence: CDR1 SGHTA, CDR2 FQGTGA. Here the CDR3 reads CASSSGGTQETQYF. CDR3 nucleotides: TGTGCCAGCAGCTCCGGGGGGACTCAAGAGACCCAGTACTTC.

The chain combines TRBV7-9 with TRBJ1-2, with D possibly being TRBD1 (5 bases). Germline CDR1 SEHNR, CDR2 FQNEAQ (reference sequence). Trimming left V 5 bases short and J 3 bases short, with 25 bases between. This CDR3 region has 18 residues. CDR3 in amino acids: CASSLNRGVGGNYYGYTF. CDR3 in DNA: TGTGCCAGCAGCCTCAACCGGGGAGTGGGGGGGAACTACTATGGCTACACCTTC. Full variable domain (remainder filled in from reference TRBV7-9 and TRBJ1-2): DTGVSQNPRHKITKRGQNVTFRCDPISEHNRLYWYRQTLGQGPEFLTYFQNEAQLEKSRLLSDRFSAERPKGSFSTLEIQRTEQGDSAMYLCASSLNRGVGGNYYGYTFGSGTRLTVV.